These 10 T cell receptor beta chains share one sample of origin, sequenced in a study of blood T cell repertoires in COVID-19. The method was immunoSEQ multiplex PCR; TCRdb's version includes in-frame clones alone and lacks a portion of them. The sample shows about 190,000 clones, 86% of them seen only once. The specimen was peripheral blood. These TCRs come from a young woman with active or convalescent COVID-19.

V and J are TRBV3-1 (or the pseudogene TRBV3-2) and TRBJ2-2; 11 nucleotides match TRBD1. Losses at the gene ends were 5 bases for V and 6 bases for J; bases not matched to a gene: 8. The CDR3 covers 16 residues. Germline lookup yields CDR1 LGHDT and CDR2 YNNKEL (reference sequence). The CDR3 region is CASSSPGQGVAGELFF. As DNA, the CDR3 is TGTGCCAGCAGCTCGCCGGGACAGGGGGTAGCCGGGGAGCTGTTTTTT.

This rearrangement joins TRBV3-1 (or the pseudogene TRBV3-2) to TRBJ1-1; D gene uncertain. Germline CDR1 reads LGHDT; CDR2 reads YNNKEL (reference sequence). V lost 2 bases, J lost 5 bases, and 9 bases lay in between. The CDR3 is 13 amino acids. DNA of the CDR3: TGTGCCAGCAGCCAATGGGTGGAGACTGAAGCTTTCTTT. This encodes CASSQWVETEAFF.

This chain joins TRBV25-1 and TRBJ1-1, with D maybe TRBD1 (5 bases). The CDR3 has 13 amino acids. Germline V CDR1 and CDR2: MGHDK, SYGVNS. V gave up 4 bases and J gave up 1 base, with 7 bases separating them. CDR3 sequence: CASSGGGNTEAFF. CDR3 nucleotide sequence: TGTGCCAGCAGTGGGGGGGGGAACACTGAAGCTTTCTTT.

This chain uses TRBV5-1 with TRBJ1-1; no clear D gene. The V end lost 0 bases, the J end lost 0 bases, and 3 bases lay between the germline ends. CDR1 and CDR2 from the germline V gene are SGHRS and YFSETQ. The CDR3 contains 13 residues. The CDR3 DNA reads as TGCGCCAGCAGCTTGGGAGTGAACACTGAAGCTTTCTTT. It encodes CASSLGVNTEAFF.

The genes are TRBV5-6 and TRBJ2-1, with a tentative D call TRBD2 (5 bases). V lost 3 bases and J lost 3, with 19 bases in between. CDR1 is SGHDT, CDR2 YYEEEE, per germline. This CDR3 is built from 17 residues. CDR3 sequence reads: CASSSWGDGGLYNEQFF. The CDR3 coding sequence is TGTGCCAGCAGCTCCTGGGGAGATGGAGGCCTCTACAATGAGCAGTTCTTC.

The chain uses TRBV5-1 and TRBJ2-7, with 9 bases lining up with TRBD1. The germline gives CDR1 SGHRS, CDR2 YFSETQ. The CDR3 contains 17 residues. J lost 7 bases, V lost 4 bases, and 18 bases had no gene match. CDR3 loop: CASSLTPTGTGLAEQYF. The CDR3 DNA is TGCGCCAGCAGCCTTACCCCTACCGGGACAGGGCTGGCGGAGCAGTACTTC.

The chain carries TRBV30 and TRBJ2-3, with a weak D call TRBD1 (5 bases). CDR1 GTSNPN and CDR2 SVGIG come from the germline V gene (reference sequence). V lost 0 bases, J lost 3 bases, and 10 bases lay in between. The CDR3 has 14 amino acids. CDR3 in amino acids: CAWSVGQGTDTQYF. CDR3 in DNA: TGTGCCTGGAGTGTAGGGCAGGGAACAGATACGCAGTATTTT.

Regarding this clone: An end of the junction differs from the germline gene, which may be a read error. V and J are TRBV24-1 and TRBJ2-3; 12 bases match TRBD2. The CDR3 extends over 20 amino acids. Germline-derived CDR1 and CDR2 are KGHDR and SFDVKD. CDR3 bases: TGTGTCACCAGTGATGGTATAGGAGACGGGACTAGCGGGAGCACAGATACGCAGTATTTT. Protein product: CVTSDGIGDGTSGSTDTQYF.

J is TRBJ2-7 and V is TRBV12-3 or TRBV12-4; D unclear. The CDR3 spans 13 residues. Deletions cut 4 bases from V and 0 bases from J, with 7 bases between. This CDR3 is CASSSRDSYEQYF. CDR3 in DNA: TGTGCCAGCAGTTCCCGAGACTCCTACGAGCAGTACTTC.

J is TRBJ2-5 and V is TRBV6-5, with TRBD1 identical over 7 bases. The CDR3 consists of 16 residues. The V and J ends lost 0 bases and 5 bases, in that order; junction bases with no gene match: 9. Per germline, CDR1 MNHEY and CDR2 SVGAGI. Here the CDR3 DNA reads TGTGCCAGCAGTTACTCGAGAATAGGGGGCAGGGAGACCCAGTACTTC. Protein product: CASSYSRIGGRETQYF.